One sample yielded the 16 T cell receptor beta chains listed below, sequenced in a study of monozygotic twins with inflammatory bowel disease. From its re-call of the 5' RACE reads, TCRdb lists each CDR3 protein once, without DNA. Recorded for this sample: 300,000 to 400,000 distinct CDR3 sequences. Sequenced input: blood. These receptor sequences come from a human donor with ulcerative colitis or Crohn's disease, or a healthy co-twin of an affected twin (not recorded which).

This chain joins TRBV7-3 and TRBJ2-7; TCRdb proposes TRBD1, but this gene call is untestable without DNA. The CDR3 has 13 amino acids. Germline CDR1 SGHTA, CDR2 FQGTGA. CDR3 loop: CASSFYRGGEQYF.

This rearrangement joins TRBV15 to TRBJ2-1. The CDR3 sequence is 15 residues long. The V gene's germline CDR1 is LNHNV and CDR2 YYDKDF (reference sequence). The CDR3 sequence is CATSRGRESYNEQFF.

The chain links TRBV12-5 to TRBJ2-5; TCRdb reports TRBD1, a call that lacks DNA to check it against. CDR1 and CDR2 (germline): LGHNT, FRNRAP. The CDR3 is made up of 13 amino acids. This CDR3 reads CASGTDRGQTQYF.

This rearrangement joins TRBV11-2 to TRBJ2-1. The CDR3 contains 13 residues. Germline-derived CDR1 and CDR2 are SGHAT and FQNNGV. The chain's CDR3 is CASSLNSYNEQFF.

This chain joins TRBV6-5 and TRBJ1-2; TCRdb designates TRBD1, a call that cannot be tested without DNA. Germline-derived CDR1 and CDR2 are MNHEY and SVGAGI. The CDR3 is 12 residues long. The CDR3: CASSLRGRGYTF.

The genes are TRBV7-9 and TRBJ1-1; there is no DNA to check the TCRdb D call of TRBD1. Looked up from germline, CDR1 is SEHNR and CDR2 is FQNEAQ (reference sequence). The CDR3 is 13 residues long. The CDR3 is CASSARDAGGAFF.

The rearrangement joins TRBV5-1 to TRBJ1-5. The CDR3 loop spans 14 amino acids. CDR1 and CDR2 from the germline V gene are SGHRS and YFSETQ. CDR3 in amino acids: CASSYDGSNQPQHF.

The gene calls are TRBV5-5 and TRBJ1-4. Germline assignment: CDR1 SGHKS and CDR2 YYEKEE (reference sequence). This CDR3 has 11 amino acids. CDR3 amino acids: CASSFYEKLFF. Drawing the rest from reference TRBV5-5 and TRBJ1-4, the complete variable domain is DAGVTQSPTHLIKTRGQQVTLRCSPISGHKSVSWYQQVLGQGPQFIFQYYEKEERGRGNFPDRFSARQFPNYSSELNVNALLLGDSALYLCASSFYEKLFFGSGTQLSVL.

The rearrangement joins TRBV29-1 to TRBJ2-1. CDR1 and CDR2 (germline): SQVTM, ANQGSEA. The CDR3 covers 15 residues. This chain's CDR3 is CSVEVRASSRNEQFF.

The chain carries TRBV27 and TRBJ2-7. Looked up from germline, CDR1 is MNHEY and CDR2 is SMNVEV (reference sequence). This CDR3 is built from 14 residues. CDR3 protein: CASAFGQGPYEQYF.

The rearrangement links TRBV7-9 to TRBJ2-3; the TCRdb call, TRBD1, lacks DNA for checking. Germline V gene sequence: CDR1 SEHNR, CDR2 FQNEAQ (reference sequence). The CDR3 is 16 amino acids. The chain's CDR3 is CASSSGGTTSTDTQYF.

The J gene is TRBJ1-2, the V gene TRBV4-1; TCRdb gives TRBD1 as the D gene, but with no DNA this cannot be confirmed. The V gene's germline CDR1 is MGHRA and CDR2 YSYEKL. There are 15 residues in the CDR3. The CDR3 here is CASSLEPRQGAGYTF.

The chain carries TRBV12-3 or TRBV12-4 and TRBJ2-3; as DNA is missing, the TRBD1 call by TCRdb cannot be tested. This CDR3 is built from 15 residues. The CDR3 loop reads CASSLWDAGTDTQYF.

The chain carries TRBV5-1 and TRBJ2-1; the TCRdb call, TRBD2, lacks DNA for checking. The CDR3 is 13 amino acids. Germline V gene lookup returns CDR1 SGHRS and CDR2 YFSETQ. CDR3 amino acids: CASSRWTGSEQFF.

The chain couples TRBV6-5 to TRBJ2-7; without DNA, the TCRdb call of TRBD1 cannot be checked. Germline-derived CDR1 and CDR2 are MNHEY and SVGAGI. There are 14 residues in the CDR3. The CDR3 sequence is CASSYGTGGGEQYF.

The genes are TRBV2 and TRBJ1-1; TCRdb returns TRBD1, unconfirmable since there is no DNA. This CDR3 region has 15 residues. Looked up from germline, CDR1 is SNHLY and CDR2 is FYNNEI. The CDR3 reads CASILGWGRSTEAFF.